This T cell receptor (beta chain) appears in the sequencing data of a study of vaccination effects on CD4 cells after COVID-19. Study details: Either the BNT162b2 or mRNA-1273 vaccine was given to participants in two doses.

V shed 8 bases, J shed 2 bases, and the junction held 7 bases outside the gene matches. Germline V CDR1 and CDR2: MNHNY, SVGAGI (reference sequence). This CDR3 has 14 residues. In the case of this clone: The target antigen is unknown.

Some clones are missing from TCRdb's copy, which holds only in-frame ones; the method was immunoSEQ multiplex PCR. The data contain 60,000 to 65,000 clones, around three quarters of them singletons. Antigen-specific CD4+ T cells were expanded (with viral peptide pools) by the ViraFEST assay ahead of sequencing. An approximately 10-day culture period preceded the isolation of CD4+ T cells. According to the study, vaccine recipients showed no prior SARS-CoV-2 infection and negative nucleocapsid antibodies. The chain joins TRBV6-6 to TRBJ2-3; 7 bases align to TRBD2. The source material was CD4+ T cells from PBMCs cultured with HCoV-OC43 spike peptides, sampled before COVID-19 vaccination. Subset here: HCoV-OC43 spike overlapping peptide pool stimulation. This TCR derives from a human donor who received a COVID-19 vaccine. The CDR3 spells CASRSRDYTDTQYF. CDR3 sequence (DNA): TGTGCCAGCCGATCCCGGGACTACACAGATACGCAGTATTTT.